The 5 T cell receptor beta chains listed next were all sequenced from one sample in a study of cytomegalovirus exposure and HLA in healthy donors. The protocol was immunoSEQ multiplex PCR, while the TCRdb copy is restricted to in-frame clones and leaves out a portion. The profile shows almost 200,000 clones, 81% of them singletons. The sample consisted of PBMCs. The origin of the receptors is a woman aged 25-40 years in good health and CMV-seronegative.

This chain links TRBV6-4 with TRBJ1-2, with no clear D. Germline CDR1 reads MRHNA; CDR2 reads SNTAGT. The V end lost 1 base, the J end lost 1 base, and 10 bases lay between the germline ends. There are 15 residues in the CDR3. This CDR3 reads CASSDLNRINYGYTF. CDR3 DNA sequence: TGTGCCAGCAGTGACTTGAACAGAATTAACTATGGCTACACCTTC.

This clone was detected only once. This sequence joins TRBV21-1 and TRBJ1-5; the DNA was not used to check the table's D call, TRBD1. TRBV21-1 is a pseudogene. The CDR3 runs 16 residues. Here the CDR3 reads CASSSRGRVSNQPQHF. The CDR3 DNA reads as TGTGCCAGCAGCAGCAGGGGGCGGGTGAGCAATCAGCCCCAGCATTTT.

Written as DNA, the CDR3 is TGTGCCGGAGCCTCGAGGGTTGGGGAGACCCAGTACTTC. Encoded protein: CAGASRVGETQYF. This chain joins TRBV6-5 and TRBJ2-5; D might be TRBD2 (5 bases). V shed 11 bases and J shed 5 bases, with 18 bases lying between them. The CDR3 covers 13 residues. CDR1 and CDR2 (germline): MNHEY, SVGAGI.

The CDR3 protein is CASSYRGWETQYF. The CDR3 DNA follows: TGTGCCAGCAGTTACAGAGGTTGGGAGACCCAGTACTTC. J is TRBJ2-5 and V is TRBV6-5; D gene ambiguous. The germline V and J ends were trimmed by 2 bases and 5 bases, with 9 bases remaining between them. The CDR3 is made up of 13 amino acids. Per germline, CDR1 MNHEY and CDR2 SVGAGI.

This sequence joins TRBV15 and TRBJ2-3; D gene uncertain. Germline values: CDR1 LNHNV, CDR2 YYDKDF (reference sequence). V was trimmed by 3 bases and J by 0 bases, leaving 10 bases between them. CDR3 length: 15 residues. CDR3 nucleotide sequence: TGTGCCACCAGCAGCGGTTCTACTAGCACAGATACGCAGTATTTT. Translation gives CATSSGSTSTDTQYF. Using reference TRBV15 and TRBJ2-3 for the parts outside the CDR3, the full variable domain is DAMVIQNPRYQVTQFGKPVTLSCSQTLNHNVMYWYQQKSSQAPKLLFHYYDKDFNNEADTPDNFQSRRPNTSFCFLDIRSPGLGDTAMYLCATSSGSTSTDTQYFGPGTRLTVL.